This entry is about one T cell receptor (beta chain). The antigen remains unidentified. Through template switching, a universal primer site was introduced, and the cDNA contained unique molecular identifiers. In TCRdb, the 5' RACE reads were re-called with MiXCR into one record per CDR3 protein. This sample yields fewer than 500,000 distinct CDR3 sequences, of which less than 25% are seen a single time; roughly 3% belongs to the top ten. This sample is part of a study of identical twins. Findings of the study overall: For out-of-frame alpha sequences shared by twins, low generation probability was in excess.

The data were also submitted as part of a second study, on T cells expressing NK-cell markers.

Source material: CD4+ T cells sorted from blood. The clonotype was recovered from a woman younger than 35 in good health.

CDR3 sequence (DNA): TGTGCCAGCAGCCTCCCCGGTGTTGACGAAGCTTTCTTT. Residues: CASSLPGVDEAFF. The V and J genes are TRBV5-6 and TRBJ1-1; D is unclear. The CDR3 runs 13 residues. CDR1 is SGHDT, CDR2 YYEEEE, per germline. V shed 4 bases and J shed 8 bases, with 15 bases lying between them.